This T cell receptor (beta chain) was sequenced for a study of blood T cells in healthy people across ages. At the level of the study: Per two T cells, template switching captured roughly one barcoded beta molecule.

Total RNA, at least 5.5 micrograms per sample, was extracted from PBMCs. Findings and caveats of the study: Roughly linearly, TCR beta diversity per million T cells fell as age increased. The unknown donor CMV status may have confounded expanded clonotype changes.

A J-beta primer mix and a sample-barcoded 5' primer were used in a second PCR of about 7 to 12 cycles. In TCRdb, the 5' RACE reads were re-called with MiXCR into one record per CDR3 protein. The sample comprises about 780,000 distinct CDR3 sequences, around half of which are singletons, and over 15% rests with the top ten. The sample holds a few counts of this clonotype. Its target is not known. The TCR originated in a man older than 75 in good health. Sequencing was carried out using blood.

The CDR3 DNA reads as TGTGCCAGCAGCTTAACCCCTAGCGGGAACACAGATACGCAGTATTTT. Residues: CASSLTPSGNTDTQYF. The chain joins TRBV11-2 to TRBJ2-3; 9 bases match TRBD2. Per germline, CDR1 SGHAT and CDR2 FQNNGV. The CDR3 spans 16 residues. V lost 2 bases, J lost 2 bases, and 5 bases stayed unmatched.